This TCR beta chain was sequenced for a study of blood T cell repertoires in COVID-19. The overall study: Acute and convalescent COVID-19 specimens originated in the United States, Italy and Spain. PBMCs, B-cell-depleted T cells, or T cells provided the cDNA or gDNA that made up the material.

Germline V gene sequence: CDR1 LNHDA, CDR2 SQIVND (reference sequence). Trimming took off 5 bases at V and 5 bases at J, with 18 bases between the two ends. The CDR3 consists of 15 residues. Some clones are missing from TCRdb's copy, which holds only in-frame ones; the method was immunoSEQ multiplex PCR. The repertoire holds about 200,000 clones, with approximately 86% as singletons. The clonotype comes from a man aged 35-49 years with acute or convalescent COVID-19. The chain links TRBV19 to TRBJ1-2; D gene ambiguous. Sequencing input: peripheral blood. CDR3 in amino acids: CASSPLGPGQYGYTF. The CDR3 DNA reads TGTGCCAGTAGTCCCCTGGGCCCCGGCCAGTATGGCTACACCTTC.